A selection of T cell receptor beta chains follows, all from one sample in a study of blood T cells in healthy people across ages. TCRdb used MiXCR to reprocess the 5' RACE reads, holding one entry per CDR3 protein. The data contain over 1,500,000 distinct CDR3 sequences, approximately 40% of them singletons. The specimen sequenced was blood. The source of these receptors is a human donor in good health. Both conserved end residues are part of each CDR3. Each record gives: V gene, J gene, clone size, D gene, CDR3 protein, CDR3 DNA. The D gene is left open where the match is weak. Clone size appears in some rows only: once, few, many, or a class for an expanded clone.

>TRBV3-1|TRBJ2-3|NA|TRBD2
CASSQVGLVGDTQYF
TGTGCCAGCAGCCAAGTGGGACTAGTAGGAGATACGCAGTATTTT
>TRBV12-3/TRBV12-4|TRBJ2-6|few|NA
CASSPRQAVTSGANVLTF
TGTGCCAGCAGCCCGAGACAGGCGGTGACCTCTGGGGCCAACGTCCTGACTTTC
>TRBV7-6|TRBJ2-1|NA|NA
CASSYAPANEQFF
TGTGCCAGCAGCTACGCCCCAGCAAATGAGCAGTTCTTC
>TRBV12-3/TRBV12-4|TRBJ1-2|NA|TRBD1
CASSLGLEGAHYGYTF
TGTGCCAGCAGTTTAGGACTGGAGGGGGCACATTATGGCTACACCTTC
>TRBV20-1|TRBJ2-1|few|TRBD2
CSARDPQTSATYNEQFF
TGCAGTGCTAGAGACCCACAGACTAGCGCCACTTACAATGAGCAGTTCTTC
>TRBV28|TRBJ1-5|few|TRBD1
CASTLGTGNQPQHF
TGTGCCAGCACCCTAGGGACAGGGAATCAGCCCCAGCATTTT
>TRBV5-1|TRBJ1-1|few|TRBD1
CASSLGTEYLNTEAFF
TGCGCCAGCAGTCTCGGGACAGAATACTTGAACACTGAAGCTTTCTTT
>TRBV3-1|TRBJ2-7|NA|NA
CASSQGGTFFKQYF
TGTGCCAGCAGCCAAGGGGGCACCTTTTTTAAGCAGTACTTC
>TRBV4-3|TRBJ2-5|few|NA
CASSRFAEHSETQYF
TGCGCCAGCAGCCGTTTTGCGGAGCACTCCGAGACCCAGTACTTC
>TRBV7-3|TRBJ2-2|NA|NA
CASSLSADTGELFF
TGTGCCAGCAGCTTGTCAGCGGACACCGGGGAGCTGTTTTTT
>TRBV9|TRBJ1-2|few|TRBD1
CASGVDRGWYGYTF
TGTGCCAGCGGCGTAGACAGGGGTTGGTACGGCTACACCTTC
>TRBV28|TRBJ2-1|NA|NA
CASSLAASDWGSELGGQFF
TGTGCCAGCAGTTTGGCAGCTTCGGATTGGGGTAGTGAATTGGGAGGGCAGTTCTTC
>TRBV20-1|TRBJ2-1|few|TRBD2
CSAKPGGVYNEQFF
TGCAGTGCTAAGCCGGGGGGAGTCTACAATGAGCAGTTCTTC
>TRBV6-6|TRBJ1-2|NA|TRBD1
CASSNTGEVSLYGYTF
TGTGCCAGCAGCAACACAGGGGAGGTAAGCCTCTATGGCTACACCTTC
>TRBV24-1|TRBJ1-5|few|NA
CATSDIRVSSQPQHF
TGTGCCACCAGCGACATCAGGGTCTCAAGTCAGCCCCAGCATTTT
>TRBV7-9|TRBJ2-7|few|NA
CASSSLDYEQYF
TGTGCCAGCAGCTCCTTGGACTACGAGCAGTACTTC
>TRBV19|TRBJ2-7|NA|NA
CASSPQDRGGYEQYF
TGTGCCAGTAGTCCCCAGGACCGGGGCGGTTACGAGCAGTACTTC
>TRBV7-8|TRBJ2-5|NA|NA
CASSRHLQETQYF
TGTGCCAGCAGCCGACACCTCCAAGAGACCCAGTACTTC